Sequencing of this TCR beta chain was carried out in a study of cytomegalovirus exposure and HLA in healthy donors. Study conclusions and caveats: Investigators reported approximately 150 TCR beta chains as tied to cytomegalovirus. After further analysis at a later stage, 16,951 TCR beta sequences were associated with HLA alleles at 0.05 false discovery rate.

A multiplex PCR was run with 60 Vbeta primers and 13 Jbeta primers. Profiling relied on immunoSEQ multiplex PCR, and the TCRdb table lists in-frame clones only, not all of them. The table lists 130,000 or so clones, approximately 87% of them singletons. The V end was cut by 1 base, the J end by 3 bases, with 4 bases between. The CDR3 covers 12 residues. Germline loops: CDR1 SNHLY, CDR2 FYNNEI. This clone was found once. Its specificity is not known. This receptor was obtained from a man in his forties in good health and CMV-seronegative. This chain uses TRBV2 with TRBJ2-7; no firm D call. The sample comprised PBMCs. CDR3 in DNA: TGTGCCAGCAGTGAAGTATTCTACGAGCAGTACTTC. Protein product: CASSEVFYEQYF.